This paragraph reports one TCR beta chain. Its antigen is unidentified. The entry originates in a study of T cells after yellow fever vaccination. General study findings and limits: Peaking faster, on day 5 versus 15, the secondary response was nonetheless weaker. Researchers noted that a small share of clonotypes showed up in both CD4 and CD8 compartments. Most clones from primary vaccination resurfaced after the booster (96% CD4, around 89% CD8).

A process of 5'RACE template switching, which added a universal primer site and UMIs, was used to make TCR cDNA. MiXCR, applied by TCRdb to the 5' RACE reads, yields one record per CDR3 protein. Here the sample spans about 210,000 distinct CDR3 sequences, approximately 3% being singletons. Germline values: CDR1 PRHDT, CDR2 FYEKMQ (reference sequence). CDR3 length: 13 amino acids. Trimming removed 3 bases at V and 6 bases at J, with 10 bases between. The specimen was CD4+ T cells sorted from PBMCs, collected 10 days after the yellow fever booster vaccination. The chain combines TRBV13 with TRBJ2-3; D gene uncertain. The receptor was derived from a man in his late teens or twenties who received the YFV17D yellow fever vaccine. Here the CDR3 DNA reads TGTGCCAGCAGCTTTCTGGCAGTCGATACGCAGTATTTT. Translating gives CASSFLAVDTQYF. The complete variable domain, with remaining parts taken from reference TRBV13 and TRBJ2-3, reads AAGVIQSPRHLIKEKRETATLKCYPIPRHDTVYWYQQGPGQDPQFLISFYEKMQSDKGSIPDRFSAQQFSDYHSELNMSSLELGDSALYFCASSFLAVDTQYFGPGTRLTVL.